This TCR beta chain is from a study of blood T cell repertoires in COVID-19. Whole-study context: The samples span acute and convalescent COVID-19 from the United States, Italy and Spain. T cells, B-cell-depleted T cells, or PBMCs provided the cDNA or gDNA that served as material.

CDR1 is MNHNY and CDR2 is SVGAGI in the germline V gene (reference sequence). There are 16 residues in the CDR3. Trimming took 3 bases from V and 4 from J, leaving 17 bases between them. Original processing methods: How many nucleated cells were present was estimated from reference gene primer amplification. Repertoires were generated with immunoSEQ multiplex PCR, while TCRdb's copy carries only in-frame clones and drops some. V, J and clone size are taken as reported in that table, and D and trimming were inferred from the DNA itself. The sample has tens of thousands of clones, 75% to 85% seen once; the top ten hold around a sixth.

This sequence originates from a human donor in a cohort sampled during active COVID-19. Sequenced material: peripheral blood. This chain joins TRBV6-6 and TRBJ2-3, with D possibly matching TRBD2 (5 bases). For the CDR3, the DNA is TGTGCCAGCAGTTATCGGGATCCAAGATCTGCAGATACGCAGTATTTT. This sequence encodes CASSYRDPRSADTQYF.